The entry that follows covers one T cell receptor beta chain sequence. The CDR3 is 15 residues long. Germline-derived CDR1 and CDR2 are SGHTA and FQGTGA. V dropped 2 bases and J dropped 4; count of bases not matched to a gene: 0. The protocol was immunoSEQ multiplex PCR, while the TCRdb copy is restricted to in-frame clones and leaves out a portion. Seen here are approximately 160,000 clones, approximately 79% observed once, and the top ten hold around 7%. These data are taken from a study of blood T cell repertoires in COVID-19. The receptor was derived from a man aged 50-59 years who had recovered from COVID-19. The V gene is TRBV7-3, the J gene TRBJ2-1; 12 nucleotides align to TRBD2. The sequencing input was PBMCs or T cells enriched from blood (not recorded which). CDR3 loop: CASSLGTSGYNEQFF. CDR3 nucleotide sequence: TGTGCCAGCAGCTTAGGGACTAGCGGGTACAATGAGCAGTTCTTC.